The present TCR beta chain was sequenced within a study of blood T cell repertoires in COVID-19. Study background: T cells, B-cell-depleted T cells, or PBMCs provided the cDNA or gDNA that served as material.

Source study methods: For nucleated cells, counts were estimated from reference gene primer amplification. Here immunoSEQ multiplex PCR was the method, and the copy in TCRdb shows in-frame clones only, minus some. V and J calls and clone size are those listed in that table; D and trimming were worked out from the DNA. The profile shows tens of thousands of clones, around 84% of them singletons. The CDR3 length is 14 residues. Germline V gene lookup returns CDR1 LNHDA and CDR2 SQIVND (reference sequence). V was shortened by 9 bases and J by 0 bases, with 12 bases between the two germline ends. The TCR sequence derives from a woman older than 75 in a cohort sampled during active or convalescent COVID-19. Input material: peripheral blood. The chain links TRBV19 to TRBJ1-3, with D hard to call. In nucleotides, the CDR3 is TGTGCCAGCCACCGGTTGAGCTCTGGAAACACCATATATTTT. Residues: CASHRLSSGNTIYF.